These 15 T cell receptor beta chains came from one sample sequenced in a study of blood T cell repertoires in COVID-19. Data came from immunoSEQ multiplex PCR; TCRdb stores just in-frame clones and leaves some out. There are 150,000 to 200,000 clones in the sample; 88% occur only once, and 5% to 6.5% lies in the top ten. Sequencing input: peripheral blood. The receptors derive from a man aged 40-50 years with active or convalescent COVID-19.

This chain's CDR3 is CASSRTGGKGYTF. The CDR3, as DNA: TGTGCCAGCAGCCGGACAGGGGGCAAAGGCTACACCTTC. The chain joins TRBV12-3 or TRBV12-4 to TRBJ1-2, with 11 bases lining up with TRBD1. J gave up 8 bases and V 6 bases, and 5 bases lay outside the gene matches. The CDR3 covers 13 residues.

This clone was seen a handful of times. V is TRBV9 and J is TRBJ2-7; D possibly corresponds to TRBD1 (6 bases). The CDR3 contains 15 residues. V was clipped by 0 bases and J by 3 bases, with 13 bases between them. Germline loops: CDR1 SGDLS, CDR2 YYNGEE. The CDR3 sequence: CASSVAWGRNYEQYF. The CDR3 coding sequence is TGTGCCAGCAGCGTAGCTTGGGGGCGAAACTACGAGCAGTACTTC.

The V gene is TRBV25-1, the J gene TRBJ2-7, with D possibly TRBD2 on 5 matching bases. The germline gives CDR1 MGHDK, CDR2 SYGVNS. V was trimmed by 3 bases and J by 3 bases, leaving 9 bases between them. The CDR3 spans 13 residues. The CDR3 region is CASSDREIYEQYF. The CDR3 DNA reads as TGTGCCAGCAGTGACCGGGAAATCTACGAGCAGTACTTC.

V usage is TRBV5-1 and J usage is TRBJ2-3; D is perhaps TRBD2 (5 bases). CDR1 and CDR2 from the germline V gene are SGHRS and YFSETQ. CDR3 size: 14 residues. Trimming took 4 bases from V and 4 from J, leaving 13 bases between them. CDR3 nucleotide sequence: TGCGCCAGCAGCCTGAGCGGCGCAGCAGATACGCAGTATTTT. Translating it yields CASSLSGAADTQYF.

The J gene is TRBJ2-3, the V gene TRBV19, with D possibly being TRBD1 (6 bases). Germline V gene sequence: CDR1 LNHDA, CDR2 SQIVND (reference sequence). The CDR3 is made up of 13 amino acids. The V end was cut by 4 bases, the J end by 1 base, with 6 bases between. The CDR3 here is CASSTGGTDTQYF. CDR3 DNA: TGTGCCAGTAGTACAGGGGGCACAGATACGCAGTATTTT.

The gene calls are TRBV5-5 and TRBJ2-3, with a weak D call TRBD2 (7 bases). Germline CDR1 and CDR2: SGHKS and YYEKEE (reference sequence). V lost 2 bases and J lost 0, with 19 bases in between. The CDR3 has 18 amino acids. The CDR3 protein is CASSFYGGLAASTDTQYF. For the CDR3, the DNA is TGTGCCAGCAGCTTCTACGGGGGGCTAGCGGCTAGCACAGATACGCAGTATTTT.

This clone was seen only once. The CDR3 reads CASSTERGNNEQFF. CDR3 nucleotide sequence: TGTGCCAGCAGCACCGAGCGGGGGAACAATGAGCAGTTCTTC. V is TRBV7-9 and J is TRBJ2-1, with TRBD2 identical over 8 bases. Germline V gene data show CDR1 as SEHNR and CDR2 as FQNEAQ (reference sequence). V lost 5 bases and J lost 5; bases outside the gene matches: 5. This CDR3 spans 14 amino acids. Full variable domain (rest looked up from reference TRBV7-9 and TRBJ2-1): DTGVSQNPRHKITKRGQNVTFRCDPISEHNRLYWYRQTLGQGPEFLTYFQNEAQLEKSRLLSDRFSAERPKGSFSTLEIQRTEQGDSAMYLCASSTERGNNEQFFGPGTRLTVL.

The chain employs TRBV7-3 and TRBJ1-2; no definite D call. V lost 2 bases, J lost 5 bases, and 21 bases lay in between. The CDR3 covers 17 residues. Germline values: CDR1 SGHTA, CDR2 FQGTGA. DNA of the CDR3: TGTGCCAGCAGCTTAGATGGTTCAGAGACTCTACTATATGGCTACACCTTC. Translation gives CASSLDGSETLLYGYTF.

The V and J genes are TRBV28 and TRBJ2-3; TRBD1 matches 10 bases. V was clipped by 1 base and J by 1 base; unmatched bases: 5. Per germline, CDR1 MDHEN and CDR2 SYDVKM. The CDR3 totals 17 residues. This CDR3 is CASSLFPGTGGTDTQYF. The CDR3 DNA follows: TGTGCCAGCAGTTTATTTCCCGGGACAGGGGGCACAGATACGCAGTATTTT.

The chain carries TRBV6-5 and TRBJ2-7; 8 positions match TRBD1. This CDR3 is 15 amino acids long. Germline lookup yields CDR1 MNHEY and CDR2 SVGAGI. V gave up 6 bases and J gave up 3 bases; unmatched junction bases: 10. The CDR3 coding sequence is TGTGCCAGCAGAACAGGGGGAGGTTTGGACTACGAGCAGTACTTC. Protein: CASRTGGGLDYEQYF.

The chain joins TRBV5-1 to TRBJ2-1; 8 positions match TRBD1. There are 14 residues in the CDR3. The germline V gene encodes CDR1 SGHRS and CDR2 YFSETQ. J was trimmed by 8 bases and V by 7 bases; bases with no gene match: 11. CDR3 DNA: TGCGCCAGCGGAACCCGACAGGGGTGGTATGAGCAGTTCTTC. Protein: CASGTRQGWYEQFF.

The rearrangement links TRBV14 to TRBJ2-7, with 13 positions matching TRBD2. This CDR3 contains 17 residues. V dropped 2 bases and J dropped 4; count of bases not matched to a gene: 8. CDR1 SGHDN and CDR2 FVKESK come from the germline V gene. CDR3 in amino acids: CASSQWGLAGSGYEQYF. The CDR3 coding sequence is TGTGCCAGCAGCCAATGGGGACTAGCGGGGTCGGGGTACGAGCAGTACTTC.

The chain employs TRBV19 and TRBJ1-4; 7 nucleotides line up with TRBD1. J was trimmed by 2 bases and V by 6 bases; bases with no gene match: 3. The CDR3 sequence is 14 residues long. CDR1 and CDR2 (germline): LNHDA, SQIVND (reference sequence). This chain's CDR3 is CASRYRGTNEKLFF. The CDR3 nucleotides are TGTGCCAGTAGATACAGGGGTACTAATGAAAAACTGTTTTTT.

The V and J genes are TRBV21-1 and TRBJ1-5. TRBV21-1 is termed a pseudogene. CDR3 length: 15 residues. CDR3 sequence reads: CASSKRRGLNQPQHF. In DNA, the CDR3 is TGTGCCAGCAGCAAACGGCGGGGTCTAAATCAGCCCCAGCATTTT.

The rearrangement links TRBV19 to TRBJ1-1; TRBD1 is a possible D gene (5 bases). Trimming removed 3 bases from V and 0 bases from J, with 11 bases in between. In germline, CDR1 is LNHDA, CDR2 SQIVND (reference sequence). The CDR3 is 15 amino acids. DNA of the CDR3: TGTGCCAGTAGTATTTCAGGGTCAATGAACACTGAAGCTTTCTTT. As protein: CASSISGSMNTEAFF.